This T cell receptor beta chain was sequenced during a study of blood T cell repertoires in COVID-19 (TCRdb year 2020). About the full investigation: Collaborator samples came from the United States, Italy and Spain and covered acute and convalescent phases of COVID-19. A de-identified subject ID, COVID-19 status, age in years and sex were almost always included in the sample metadata. The dataset comprised deeply sampled blood TCRbeta repertoires from subjects exposed to, actively infected with, or recovered from COVID-19. The prospective study material was composed of cDNA or gDNA derived from T cells, B-cell-depleted T cells, or PBMCs. The samples were drawn from the first 160 participants of the ongoing ImmuneRACE study and from 1,254 subjects provided by 6 global collaborators. The repertoires were released in a freely available public database meant as a resource for research on the immune response to SARS-CoV-2. Where available, HLA class I and class II types were taken from metadata supplied by the sample provider and were not determined by assay-based typing.

CDR1 and CDR2, looked up from the germline V gene (reference sequence), are MNHEY and SMNVEV. Its CDR3 holds 14 amino acids, cysteine through phenylalanine. Only the CDR3 portion is preserved as DNA: 42 bases, with reading frame beginning at the first base. V is clipped by 6 bases and J by 7 bases, and the sequence between their germline boundaries is 19 bases long. Results and caveats for the whole study, not just this receptor: The amount of clinical and demographic metadata varied by source and participant and was provided uncurated.

Collaborating institutions collected whole blood in K2EDTA tubes following their own protocols. For TCRbeta analysis, collaborators shipped samples in one of three forms: frozen whole blood, isolated PBMCs, or DNA extracted from either of those sample types. A note on this clone: Its antigen is unknown. There are no base qualities to consult, and no much larger clone falls within one base.

TCRbeta CDR3 regions were amplified from genomic DNA using the immunoSEQ Assay, a bias-controlled multiplex PCR. On the study's bioinformatics: Within the assay, amplification of reference gene primers was used to estimate how many nucleated cells each sample contained. To quantify the absolute abundance of each unique TCRbeta CDR3 rearrangement, sequence reads were collapsed and filtered. For each sample, productive Simpson clonality was calculated as the square root of Simpson's diversity index over productive rearrangements. What TCRdb holds here is the immuneACCESS table cut down to in-frame rearrangements. Part of the clones is not present; checked against another copy, under half of the missing clones reflect an unresolved V gene, and the others are unexplained. V and J calls plus clone size are reproduced from that table; the DNA served to infer D and trimming. This sample gives approximately 62,000 clones in total; around 89% of them show up just once. The ten largest clonotypes hold just under 8.5% of the sample.

The TCR sequence derives from a human donor with active COVID-19. The donor label of this sample is uncertain. Sequenced material: peripheral blood. The chain is encoded by TRBV27 joined to TRBJ2-7; the D gene is unclear. The DNA sequence is TGTGCCAGCAGCCCCCCAGCTCCTCTAGGTGAGCAGTACTTC. The translation is CASSPPAPLGEQYF.